This T cell receptor (beta chain) was sequenced during a study of blood T cell repertoires in COVID-19. As for the study in general: T cells, B-cell-depleted T cells, or PBMCs supplied cDNA or gDNA.

CDR3 length: 14 amino acids. Germline CDR1 SNHLY, CDR2 FYNNEI. Trimming cost V 8 bases and J 0 bases; bases outside gene matches: 3. In the study's own analysis: By means of reference gene primer amplification, nucleated cell counts were estimated. Clones were sequenced by immunoSEQ multiplex PCR, and TCRdb holds only the in-frame ones, with some missing. V and J calls and clone size are given by that table; D and trimming were obtained from the DNA. The profile covers 200,000 or so clones, with roughly 80% appearing a single time and roughly 17% taken by the ten largest. This TCR was sampled from a man aged 55 to 70 with active or convalescent COVID-19. The gene calls are TRBV2 and TRBJ1-3, with 8 nucleotides matching TRBD1. Sequencing input: peripheral blood. The CDR3: CASGQGFSGNTIYF. The CDR3 DNA sequence: TGTGCCAGCGGACAGGGATTCTCTGGAAACACCATATATTTT.